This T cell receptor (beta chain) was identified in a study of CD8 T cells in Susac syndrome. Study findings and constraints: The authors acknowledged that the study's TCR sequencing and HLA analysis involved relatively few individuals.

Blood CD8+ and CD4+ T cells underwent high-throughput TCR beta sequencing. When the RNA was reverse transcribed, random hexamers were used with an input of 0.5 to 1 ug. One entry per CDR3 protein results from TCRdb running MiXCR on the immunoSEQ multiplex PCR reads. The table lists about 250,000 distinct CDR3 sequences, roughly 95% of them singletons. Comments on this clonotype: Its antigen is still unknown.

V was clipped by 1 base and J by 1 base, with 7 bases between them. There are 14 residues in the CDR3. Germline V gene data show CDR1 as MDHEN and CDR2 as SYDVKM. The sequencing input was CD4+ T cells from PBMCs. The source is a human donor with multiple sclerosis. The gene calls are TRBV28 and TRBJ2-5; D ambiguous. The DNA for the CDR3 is TGTGCCAGCAGTTTATATGCCTCCCAAGAGACCCAGTACTTC. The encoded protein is CASSLYASQETQYF. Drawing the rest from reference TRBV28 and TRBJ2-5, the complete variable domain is DVKVTQSSRYLVKRTGEKVFLECVQDMDHENMFWYRQDPGLGLRLIYFSYDVKMKEKGDIPEGYSVSREKKERFSLILESASTNQTSMYLCASSLYASQETQYFGPGTRLLVL.